This TCR beta chain was profiled in a study of response to subunit inactivated influenza vaccine. General study points: New T cells are recruited in small numbers by each seasonal influenza vaccination, according to the authors' suggestion.

Details on this clonotype: Its target is unknown.

TCRdb re-called the RT-PCR reads through MiXCR, storing one row per CDR3 protein. This sample has 500,000 to 750,000 distinct CDR3 sequences, with approximately 15% found just once. V shed 0 bases and J 1 base; nucleotides not matched to a gene: 6. Germline CDR1 and CDR2: SGHTA and FQGNSA. This CDR3 is 18 amino acids long. The TCR comes from a man aged 45-65 years who received an inactivated influenza vaccine. The specimen was PBMCs from blood, collected approximately 13 days after vaccination. The chain recombines TRBV7-2 with TRBJ2-1, with 10 positions matching TRBD2. CDR3 nucleotides: TGTGCCAGCAGCTTAGCCAGCGGGAGGGCCGGGTCCTACAATGAGCAGTTCTTC. It is translated as CASSLASGRAGSYNEQFF. Complete variable domain (other parts from reference TRBV7-2 and TRBJ2-1): GAGVSQSPSNKVTEKGKDVELRCDPISGHTALYWYRQSLGQGLEFLIYFQGNSAPDKSGLPSDRFSAERTGGSVSTLTIQRTQQEDSAVYLCASSLASGRAGSYNEQFFGPGTRLTVL.